The 20 T cell receptor beta chains in this list originate from one sample, sequenced in a study of T cells after yellow fever vaccination (dated 2019 in TCRdb). The library was built by means of 5' RACE. Sequencing was carried out with an Illumina HiSeq 2500. In TCRdb, the public reads were trimmed at Q25 with fastp and aligned with MiXCR, with productive beta chains retained. For every CDR3 protein sequence, its rows merge into one entry that carries the most common genes and DNA. In all, the sample holds about 300,000 distinct CDR3 sequences, and about 6.6% of those were seen once. Roughly 19% of the sample is taken by the ten largest. The intended sense of this specimen's treatment or condition label: live attenuated yellow fever vaccine strain. The specimen was PBMCs, collected roughly 45 days after the first yellow fever vaccination. The receptors were sampled from a man younger than 35 who received the YFV17D yellow fever vaccine.

This clonotype was found a few times. A much larger clone is a single base away; this may be a read error. This chain links TRBV5-1 with TRBJ1-2; unclear D gene. This CDR3 is 13 amino acids long. Germline values: CDR1 SGHRS, CDR2 YFSETQ. With 1 base removed from V and 2 bases from J, the gap between germline ends came to 6 bases. The CDR3 DNA is TGCGCCAGCAGCTTGAAACAGAACTATGGCTACACCTTC. This translates into CASSLKQNYGYTF. Full variable domain (rest looked up from reference TRBV5-1 and TRBJ1-2): KAGVTQTPRYLIKTRGQQVTLSCSPISGHRSVSWYQQTPGQGLQFLFEYFSETQRNKGNFPGRFSGRQFSNSRSEMNVSTLELGDSALYLCASSLKQNYGYTFGSGTRLTVV.

The chain has TRBV3-1 and TRBJ2-5; 10 bases line up with TRBD2. The germline V gene has CDR1 LGHDT and CDR2 YNNKEL (reference sequence). The V gene end was trimmed by 3 bases and the J gene end by 6 bases; junction bases not matched to a gene: 4. This CDR3 has 14 amino acids. The CDR3 region is CASSQSGGAKTQYF. The CDR3 bases are TGTGCCAGCAGCCAGAGCGGGGGGGCAAAGACCCAGTACTTC.

This clonotype was observed a few times. The chain couples TRBV12-3 or TRBV12-4 to TRBJ1-3; 7 positions agree with TRBD1. The V gene end was trimmed by 8 bases and the J gene end by 4 bases; junction bases not matched to a gene: 5. CDR3 size: 13 residues. CDR3 region: CASGGGRGNTIYF. The CDR3 DNA reads as TGTGCCAGCGGAGGGGGCAGGGGAAACACCATATATTTT.

The chain links TRBV5-8 to TRBJ2-7, with D tentatively TRBD1 (6 bases). This CDR3 is built from 15 residues. Germline V gene sequence: CDR1 SGHTS, CDR2 YDEGEE. Between the trimmed V and J ends, which lost 1 base and 4 bases, there was a span of 15 bases. The DNA for the CDR3 is TGTGCCAGCAGCTTGTCTCAGGGGCCCCTATACGAGCAGTACGTC. It specifies CASSLSQGPLYEQYV.

This chain joins TRBV6-2 or TRBV6-3 and TRBJ1-4, with unresolved D. This CDR3 comprises 14 residues. With 2 bases removed from V and 5 bases from J, the gap between germline ends came to 9 bases. Germline V gene sequence: CDR1 MNHEY, CDR2 SVGEGT. The CDR3 coding sequence is TGTGCCAGCAGTTACGGTCCACGAAATGAAAAACTGTTTTTT. As protein: CASSYGPRNEKLFF.

The chain joins TRBV19 to TRBJ2-6, with D hard to call. The germline V and J ends were trimmed by 7 bases and 1 base, with 8 bases remaining between them. Per the germline V gene, CDR1 is LNHDA and CDR2 is SQIVND (reference sequence). The length of the CDR3 is 14 residues. CDR3 DNA: TGTGCCAGTAAGGCTACTTCTGGGGCCAACGTCCTGACTTTC. Protein: CASKATSGANVLTF.

This CDR3 is CASSFAGGRSNTGELFF. CDR3 sequence (DNA): TGTGCCAGCAGCTTTGCGGGGGGTCGTTCGAACACCGGGGAGCTGTTTTTT. The chain recombines TRBV7-8 with TRBJ2-2; TRBD2 agrees at 8 bases. Germline V gene sequence: CDR1 SGHVS, CDR2 FQNEAQ. The junction had 6 bases not matched to a gene; V was cut back by 3 bases and J by 0 bases. The length of the CDR3 is 17 residues.

The chain links TRBV4-1 to TRBJ1-1; D is possibly TRBD1 (5 bases). The V end lost 2 bases, the J end lost 10 bases, and 32 bases lay between the germline ends. Germline CDR1 reads MGHRA; CDR2 reads YSYEKL. The CDR3 is 19 residues long. The CDR3 sequence: CASSQPLGMGLAPGAGAFF. CDR3 in DNA: TGCGCCAGCAGCCAACCGCTGGGGATGGGACTCGCTCCGGGAGCGGGAGCTTTCTTT.

This clonotype appeared a few times. The rearrangement joins TRBV12-3 or TRBV12-4 to TRBJ2-5, with TRBD2 as a possible D gene (6 bases). The ends were cut back, 8 bases at V and 5 bases at J, with 18 bases in the middle. The CDR3 has 14 amino acids. CDR3 bases: TGTGCCAGCGGACGACCGGGACTTTCGGAGACCCAGTACTTC. Amino acid sequence: CASGRPGLSETQYF.

In this sample, this clonotype turned up a few times. The rearrangement uses TRBV7-2 and TRBJ2-3; TRBD2 might be the D (5 bases). Trimming left V 5 bases short and J 3 bases short, with 15 bases between. The germline gives CDR1 SGHTA, CDR2 FQGNSA. This CDR3 spans 15 amino acids. CDR3 sequence reads: CASSPGVVGTDTQYF. DNA for the CDR3: TGTGCCAGCAGCCCCGGGGTAGTAGGGACAGATACGCAGTATTTT.

V is TRBV30 and J is TRBJ2-1, with D unresolved. V shed 1 base and J shed 16 bases, with 14 bases lying between them. The CDR3 contains 11 residues. Germline CDR1 reads GTSNPN; CDR2 reads SVGIG (reference sequence). The DNA of the CDR3 is TGTGCCTGGAGTGCCCTCTCCGAGTATTTCTTC. Amino acids: CAWSALSEYFF.

This rearrangement joins TRBV10-3 to TRBJ2-7; D may be TRBD1 (6 bases). From germline, CDR1 is ENHRY and CDR2 SYGVKD. V lost 10 bases, J lost 0 bases, and 19 bases lay in between. The CDR3 is 15 amino acids. This chain's CDR3 is CANPRRDKSSYEQYV. The CDR3, as DNA: TGTGCCAACCCACGCCGGGACAAAAGCTCCTACGAGCAGTACGTC.

The V gene is TRBV15, the J gene TRBJ2-2; 8 bases align to TRBD1. The CDR3 is 17 residues long. Trimming at V came to 0 bases and at J to 6 bases, leaving 9 bases not matched to a gene. CDR1 and CDR2 (germline): LNHNV, YYDKDF (reference sequence). The CDR3 protein is CATSRDLGDRGSGELFF. In nucleotides, the CDR3 is TGTGCCACCAGCAGAGATTTGGGTGACAGGGGATCCGGGGAGCTGTTTTTT. Drawing the rest from reference TRBV15 and TRBJ2-2, the complete variable domain is DAMVIQNPRYQVTQFGKPVTLSCSQTLNHNVMYWYQQKSSQAPKLLFHYYDKDFNNEADTPDNFQSRRPNTSFCFLDIRSPGLGDTAMYLCATSRDLGDRGSGELFFGEGSRLTVL.

V and J are TRBV4-2 and TRBJ1-2; possibly TRBD1 for D (5 bases). Germline lookup yields CDR1 LGHNA and CDR2 YNFKEQ. V was pared by 0 bases and J by 7 bases, with 15 bases between. The CDR3 runs 15 residues. CDR3 in DNA: TGTGCCAGCAGCCAAGAAAGCCTAGGGGAGGGTGGCTACACCTTC. Translating gives CASSQESLGEGGYTF.

V and J are TRBV5-1 and TRBJ2-1, with 7 bases fitting TRBD2. The germline V gene has CDR1 SGHRS and CDR2 YFSETQ. The length of the CDR3 is 16 residues. The V and J ends lost 3 bases and 2 bases, in that order; junction bases with no gene match: 8. The CDR3 sequence is CASSSTSRGAYNEQFF. In DNA, the CDR3 is TGCGCCAGCAGCTCTACCTCACGGGGGGCCTACAATGAGCAGTTCTTC.

This chain links TRBV10-3 with TRBJ1-1; D not resolved. The germline V gene has CDR1 ENHRY and CDR2 SYGVKD. There are 13 residues in the CDR3. V dropped 10 bases and J dropped 1 base, with 13 bases sitting between them. The CDR3 spells CATTWSRNTEAFF. CDR3 nucleotide sequence: TGTGCCACCACTTGGAGCCGGAACACTGAAGCTTTCTTT.

This clonotype was observed a few times. The chain combines TRBV30 with TRBJ2-5; the D is unclear. Germline V lookup: CDR1 GTSNPN, CDR2 SVGIG (reference sequence). CDR3 length equals 11 residues. The V and J ends lost 3 bases and 3 bases respectively, with 5 bases between them. The CDR3 DNA follows: TGTGCCTGGAGGGCGGAAGAGACCCAGTACTTC. Amino acids: CAWRAEETQYF.

The chain links TRBV11-3 to TRBJ1-1, with D unresolved. This CDR3 has 16 amino acids. Trimming cost V 5 bases and J 0 bases, with 16 bases left between them. The germline CDR1 and CDR2 sequences are SGHNT and YENEEA. The DNA of the CDR3 is TGTGCCAGCAGCCCACACCGCCCGAATTTGAACACTGAAGCTTTCTTT. Protein: CASSPHRPNLNTEAFF.

This clonotype was counted between two and nine times. The CDR3 DNA is TGTGCCAGCAGCCATCGCAGGGGGGAGGAAAAACTGTTTTTT. Translation gives CASSHRRGEEKLFF. This chain joins TRBV3-1 and TRBJ1-4; 7 nucleotides align to TRBD1. The CDR3 is made up of 14 amino acids. The trim removed 3 bases at V and 8 bases at J, leaving 6 bases unmatched. Germline-derived CDR1 and CDR2 are LGHDT and YNNKEL (reference sequence). Full variable domain (missing parts from reference TRBV3-1 and TRBJ1-4): DTAVSQTPKYLVTQMGNDKSIKCEQNLGHDTMYWYKQDSKKFLKIMFSYNNKELIINETVPNRFSPKSPDKAHLNLHINSLELGDSAVYFCASSHRRGEEKLFFGSGTQLSVL.

This clonotype was counted between two and nine times. V is TRBV14 and J is TRBJ1-2, with TRBD1 as a possible D gene (6 bases). The CDR3 has 14 amino acids. V was shortened by 4 bases and J by 4 bases, with 13 bases between the two germline ends. Germline-derived CDR1 and CDR2 are SGHDN and FVKESK. In DNA, the CDR3 is TGTGCCAGCAGCCCGAGCACAGGGCCCTATGGCTACACCTTC. Its protein product is CASSPSTGPYGYTF. The complete variable domain, with remaining parts taken from reference TRBV14 and TRBJ1-2, reads EAGVTQFPSHSVIEKGQTVTLRCDPISGHDNLYWYRRVMGKEIKFLLHFVKESKQDESGMPNNRFLAERTGGTYSTLKVQPAELEDSGVYFCASSPSTGPYGYTFGSGTRLTVV.